Presented here are 29 T cell receptor beta chains from one specimen sequenced in a study of shared clonotypes between healthy human individuals. Naive CD8 isolation took CD45RO-negative cells positively selected for CCR7 and excluded terminally differentiated effector memory CD45RA+ cells. Produced via immunoSEQ multiplex PCR; TCRdb's table is partial and in-frame only. The table records millions of clones, 85% to 95% of them present only once. Material: naive CD8+ T cells sorted from blood. The receptors here all came from a man between 18 and 35 years old in good health.

The V and J genes are TRBV6-1 and TRBJ1-3; D call uncertain. The CDR3 spans 13 residues. The germline CDR1 and CDR2 sequences are MNHNS and SASEGT. Trimming removed 3 bases from V and 4 bases from J, with 7 bases in between. The chain's CDR3 is CASSDMKGNTIYF. DNA for the CDR3: TGTGCCAGCAGTGATATGAAAGGAAACACCATATATTTT.

The J gene is TRBJ1-1, the V gene TRBV5-1; 9 nucleotides line up with TRBD1. The CDR3 length is 16 residues. The ends lost 4 bases at V and 4 bases at J; junction bases unmatched: 11. Germline lookup yields CDR1 SGHRS and CDR2 YFSETQ. The CDR3 DNA reads TGCGCCAGCAGCCCCCCATCACAGGGGGCGGGCACTGAAGCTTTCTTT. It codes for CASSPPSQGAGTEAFF.

V gene TRBV4-3 combines with J gene TRBJ1-2; possibly TRBD1 for D (5 bases). From germline, CDR1 is LGHNA and CDR2 YSLEER. CDR3 length equals 15 residues. The ends were cut back, 3 bases at V and 0 bases at J, with 11 bases in the middle. The CDR3 DNA is TGCGCCAGCAGCCACGCAGGGCCTGCTAACTATGGCTACACCTTC. Its protein product is CASSHAGPANYGYTF.

The rearrangement joins TRBV11-2 to TRBJ1-3; no clear D. The CDR3 sequence is 17 residues long. V lost 0 bases and J lost 0, with 12 bases in between. CDR1 is SGHAT, CDR2 FQNNGV, per germline. The CDR3 is CASSLDPPASSGNTIYF. The CDR3 region has the DNA TGTGCCAGCAGCTTAGATCCCCCCGCCAGCTCTGGAAACACCATATATTTT.

CDR3 sequence: CASSPHLKLGGLEQYF. The CDR3 coding sequence is TGCGCCAGCAGCCCCCACCTTAAGCTTGGGGGCCTGGAGCAGTACTTC. This chain joins TRBV4-1 and TRBJ2-7; the D gene is possibly TRBD1 (6 bases). V was cut by 4 bases and J by 7 bases, with 23 bases left in between. CDR1 and CDR2 (germline): MGHRA, YSYEKL. The length of the CDR3 is 16 residues.

The V gene is TRBV4-1, the J gene TRBJ2-1; tentative D call: TRBD1 (5 bases). Germline V gene sequence: CDR1 MGHRA, CDR2 YSYEKL. Trimming pared 0 bases from V and 3 bases from J, leaving 9 bases between. This CDR3 region has 15 residues. CDR3 nucleotides: TGCGCCAGCAGCCAAGACAGGGTACGCTACAATGAGCAGTTCTTC. This codes for CASSQDRVRYNEQFF.

The chain uses TRBV28 and TRBJ2-1; the match to TRBD2 covers 12 bases. Per the germline V gene, CDR1 is MDHEN and CDR2 is SYDVKM. The V gene end was trimmed by 6 bases and the J gene end by 15 bases; junction bases not matched to a gene: 6. The CDR3 length is 12 residues. The chain's CDR3 is CASRTSGGVWFF. DNA of the CDR3: TGTGCCAGCAGGACTAGCGGGGGAGTTTGGTTCTTC.

The V call is TRBV30, the J call TRBJ1-1, with a tentative D call TRBD1 (5 bases). CDR1 is GTSNPN, CDR2 SVGIG, per germline (reference sequence). The CDR3 is 15 amino acids. V was clipped by 0 bases and J by 1 base, with 12 bases between them. DNA for the CDR3: TGTGCCTGGAGTGTGGGGGTGATATCGAACACTGAAGCTTTCTTT. It translates to CAWSVGVISNTEAFF.

As regards this clone: At one end, the junction sequence differs from germline, possibly due to a read error. V usage is TRBV10-3 and J usage is TRBJ2-1; maybe TRBD2 (7 bases). Germline CDR1 ENHRY, CDR2 SYGVKD. The CDR3 consists of 14 residues. For the CDR3, the DNA is TGTGCCATCGGGGGGGCGGAATTCTACAGTGAGCAGTTCTTC. Translating gives CAIGGAEFYSEQFF.

V and J are TRBV10-3 and TRBJ2-7; 11 bases are shared with TRBD2. This CDR3 has 15 residues. Trimming at V came to 2 bases and at J to 2 bases, leaving 2 bases not matched to a gene. Germline CDR1 ENHRY, CDR2 SYGVKD. The CDR3 loop is CAISELAGGTYEQYF. The CDR3 coding sequence is TGTGCCATCAGTGAGCTAGCGGGAGGAACCTACGAGCAGTACTTC.

The chain carries TRBV27 and TRBJ2-7, with TRBD2 matching 10 bases. The CDR3 extends over 15 amino acids. Germline V gene lookup returns CDR1 MNHEY and CDR2 SMNVEV (reference sequence). The V segment lost 6 bases and the J segment 0 bases; nucleotides outside the gene matches: 5. The CDR3 loop reads CASRLAGDTSYEQYF. CDR3 nucleotide sequence: TGTGCCAGCAGGCTAGCGGGAGACACCTCCTACGAGCAGTACTTC.

This sequence joins TRBV29-1 and TRBJ2-7; no firm D call. This CDR3 region has 13 residues. Germline CDR1 reads SQVTM; CDR2 reads ANQGSEA. V lost 6 bases and J 0 bases, leaving 12 bases between the germline ends. The CDR3 DNA reads as TGCAGCGTACACACCCTTAGCTCCTACGAGCAGTACTTC. It codes for CSVHTLSSYEQYF.

The chain couples TRBV19 to TRBJ2-1; D remains ambiguous. Germline CDR1 is LNHDA and CDR2 is SQIVND (reference sequence). CDR3 length equals 16 residues. V gave up 5 bases and J gave up 10 bases, with 24 bases separating them. This CDR3 reads CASSSRLGPSDDEQFF. The DNA of the CDR3 is TGTGCCAGTAGTTCCCGACTGGGCCCTTCAGACGACGAGCAGTTCTTC.

CDR3 amino acids: CSVLGDYSYEQYF. DNA of the CDR3: TGCAGCGTCTTGGGCGACTATTCCTACGAGCAGTACTTC. This chain uses TRBV29-1 with TRBJ2-7; D is possibly TRBD2 (5 bases). The germline V gene has CDR1 SQVTM and CDR2 ANQGSEA. CDR3 length: 13 amino acids. Trimming took off 6 bases at V and 1 base at J, with 13 bases between the two ends.

The chain uses TRBV5-1 and TRBJ2-1, with TRBD2 matching over 14 bases. Germline assignment: CDR1 SGHRS and CDR2 YFSETQ. V was clipped by 2 bases and J by 7 bases; unmatched bases: 11. The CDR3 loop spans 18 amino acids. CDR3 DNA: TGCGCCAGCAGCTTTGCCCCGGGACTAGCGGGAGTTGGGAATGAGCAGTTCTTC. It specifies CASSFAPGLAGVGNEQFF.

V is TRBV4-1 and J is TRBJ2-7; D tentatively reads TRBD1 or TRBD2 (5 bases each). Germline CDR1 and CDR2: MGHRA and YSYEKL. The CDR3 is 14 residues long. Trimming took 4 bases from V and 0 from J, leaving 10 bases between them. The CDR3 DNA reads TGCGCCAGCAGCCGGGGGTACTCCTCCTACGAGCAGTACTTC. It specifies CASSRGYSSYEQYF.

CDR3 coding DNA: TGTGCCAGCAGTGACCCCTCCGACAGGGTTTCCTCCTACGAGCAGTACTTC. This encodes CASSDPSDRVSSYEQYF. The chain combines TRBV2 with TRBJ2-7; TRBD1 aligns across 7 bases. V dropped 3 bases and J dropped 0; count of bases not matched to a gene: 11. The V gene's germline CDR1 is SNHLY and CDR2 FYNNEI. This CDR3 has 17 amino acids.

This clone was counted once. The sample contains more than one DNA sequence encoding this CDR3. This chain uses TRBV6-5 with TRBJ1-2; 7 bases fit TRBD1. Germline V gene sequence: CDR1 MNHEY, CDR2 SVGAGI. The CDR3 runs 14 residues. The V and J ends lost 2 bases and 6 bases, in that order; junction bases with no gene match: 6. As DNA, the CDR3 is TGTGCCAGCAGTTACAGCGAAGGGGGCAATGGCTACACCTTC. It is translated as CASSYSEGGNGYTF.

The rearrangement uses TRBV19 and TRBJ1-1; D is unclear. The CDR3 is 11 amino acids. Trimming took 5 bases from V and 7 from J, leaving 8 bases between them. Germline V CDR1 and CDR2: LNHDA, SQIVND (reference sequence). The DNA for the CDR3 is TGTGCCAGTAGTCTGGAAGGTGAAGCTTTCTTT. Its translation is CASSLEGEAFF.

The sample holds one count of this clone. This chain links TRBV29-1 with TRBJ2-1; D unclear. The CDR3 is 14 amino acids. Germline loops: CDR1 SQVTM, CDR2 ANQGSEA. The germline V and J ends were trimmed by 7 bases and 4 bases, with 17 bases remaining between them. CDR3: CSATKILGYNEQFF. CDR3 coding DNA: TGCAGCGCGACCAAAATCCTGGGGTACAATGAGCAGTTCTTC.

This clone was seen just once. The rearrangement links TRBV2 to TRBJ2-7; a possible D gene is TRBD2 (5 bases). The CDR3 totals 13 residues. Trimming shortened V by 8 bases and J by 3 bases, and 14 bases separated the two germline ends. Germline values: CDR1 SNHLY, CDR2 FYNNEI. This CDR3 reads CASGTSPYYEQYF. The CDR3, as DNA: TGTGCCAGCGGTACTAGTCCCTACTACGAGCAGTACTTC. The variable domain in full, with the rest retrieved from reference TRBV2 and TRBJ2-7, is EPEVTQTPSHQVTQMGQEVILRCVPISNHLYFYWYRQILGQKVEFLVSFYNNEISEKSEIFDDQFSVERPDGSNFTLKIRSTKLEDSAMYFCASGTSPYYEQYFGPGTRLTVT.

The rearrangement links TRBV19 to TRBJ1-2; a possible D gene is TRBD1 (6 bases). Per germline, CDR1 LNHDA and CDR2 SQIVND (reference sequence). The CDR3 is 15 amino acids. V was pared by 4 bases and J by 0 bases, with 12 bases between. Here the CDR3 DNA reads TGTGCCAGTAGTACAGGGGACATAGCTAACTATGGCTACACCTTC. Its protein product is CASSTGDIANYGYTF.

The rearrangement joins TRBV7-9 to TRBJ1-5, with D perhaps TRBD1 (6 bases). Germline lookup yields CDR1 SEHNR and CDR2 FQNEAQ (reference sequence). This CDR3 is built from 16 residues. The V end lost 1 base, the J end lost 7 bases, and 17 bases lay between the germline ends. The CDR3 reads CASSLGAGDFGQPQHF. The CDR3 region has the DNA TGTGCCAGCAGCTTAGGGGCAGGGGATTTTGGCCAGCCCCAGCATTTT.

Regarding this clone: Other DNA variants within this sample encode the same CDR3. The V gene is TRBV27, the J gene TRBJ2-7; TRBD1 is a possible D gene (5 bases). Trimming pared 2 bases from V and 0 bases from J, leaving 8 bases between. The CDR3 covers 14 residues. Germline loops: CDR1 MNHEY, CDR2 SMNVEV (reference sequence). The DNA for the CDR3 is TGTGCCAGCAGTTTAAGTCAGGGCTCCTACGAGCAGTACTTC. Its translation: CASSLSQGSYEQYF.

The chain is built from TRBV7-2 and TRBJ2-7, with D perhaps assigned TRBD1 or TRBD2 (5 bases each). The germline V gene encodes CDR1 SGHTA and CDR2 FQGNSA. V was pared by 8 bases and J by 3 bases, with 20 bases between. This CDR3 is 15 amino acids long. The CDR3 is CASGGGARLYYEQYF. In DNA form, the CDR3 reads TGTGCCAGCGGGGGTGGCGCACGCCTCTACTACGAGCAGTACTTC.

The chain is built from TRBV27 and TRBJ2-3; the D is unclear. The CDR3 sequence is 12 residues long. V was clipped by 5 bases and J by 13 bases, with 16 bases between them. Per the germline V gene, CDR1 is MNHEY and CDR2 is SMNVEV (reference sequence). The CDR3 is CASSDTVLLEYF. The CDR3, as DNA: TGTGCCAGCAGTGACACAGTACTCTTGGAGTATTTT.

This chain uses TRBV10-2 with TRBJ1-4; D is perhaps TRBD1 (5 bases). V lost 6 bases and J 7 bases, leaving 15 bases between the germline ends. This CDR3 comprises 14 residues. Germline-derived CDR1 and CDR2 are WSHSY and SAAADI. The CDR3 region is CASRLGPGGEKLFF. The CDR3 DNA reads TGCGCCAGCAGGCTCGGCCCTGGGGGTGAAAAACTGTTTTTT.

The chain links TRBV6-5 to TRBJ1-1; maybe TRBD1 (5 bases). Germline CDR1 MNHEY, CDR2 SVGAGI. With 4 bases removed from V and 1 base from J, the gap between germline ends came to 7 bases. The CDR3 spans 13 residues. The DNA for the CDR3 is TGTGCCAGCAGTTGGGGCGCGAACACTGAAGCTTTCTTT. It translates to CASSWGANTEAFF.

CDR3 in DNA: TGTGCCACCAGCAGAGCTGCTCGGACAGGGGCGAACACTGAAGCTTTCTTT. Residues: CATSRAARTGANTEAFF. The chain is built from TRBV15 and TRBJ1-1; 9 nucleotides line up with TRBD1. Germline V lookup: CDR1 LNHNV, CDR2 YYDKDF (reference sequence). V lost 1 base to trimming and J lost 1 base; unmatched junction nucleotides: 7. The CDR3 totals 17 residues.